This T cell receptor beta chain was found in a study of blood T cells in healthy people across ages. A second PCR of about 6 to 11 cycles used a sample-barcoded 5' primer and a J-beta primer mix. TCRdb itself ran the 5' RACE reads through MiXCR, one entry per CDR3 protein. The top ten hold less than 9% of the sample, which has hundreds of thousands of distinct CDR3 sequences, around 24% seen once. This same sample was also part of a study on T cells of mothers and their children. As that study records: Mothers yielded over 8 million CDR3 reads, children 2.5 million to 3.5 million each.

What was sequenced was blood. This sequence originates from a boy aged 5-17 years in good health.

CDR3 DNA sequence: TGTGCCAGCTTCGGGACTAGCTATTCGAACACCGGGGAGCTGTTTTTT. It codes for CASFGTSYSNTGELFF. The rearrangement joins TRBV6-2 or TRBV6-3 to TRBJ2-2; 9 nucleotides line up with TRBD2. Germline V gene data show CDR1 as MNHEY and CDR2 as SVGEGT. This CDR3 is built from 16 residues. Trimming cost V 8 bases and J 0 bases; bases outside gene matches: 7.